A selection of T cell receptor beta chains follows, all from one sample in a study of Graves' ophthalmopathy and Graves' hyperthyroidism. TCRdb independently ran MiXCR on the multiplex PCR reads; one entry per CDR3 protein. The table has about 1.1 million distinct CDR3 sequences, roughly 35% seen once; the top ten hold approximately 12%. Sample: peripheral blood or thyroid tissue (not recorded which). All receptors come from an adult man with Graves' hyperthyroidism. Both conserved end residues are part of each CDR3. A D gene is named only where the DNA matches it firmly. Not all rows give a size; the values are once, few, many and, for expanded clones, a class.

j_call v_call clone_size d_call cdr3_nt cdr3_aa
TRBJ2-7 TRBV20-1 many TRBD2 TGCAGTGCGGGGGAGGGCCGCGAGCAGTACTTC CSAGEGREQYF
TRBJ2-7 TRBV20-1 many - TGCAGTGCTAGAGATCTCGGGGGGCTAGTGTACGAGCAGTACTTC CSARDLGGLVYEQYF
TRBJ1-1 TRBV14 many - TGTGCCAGCAGCCAAGCCGGGACTGAGAAGGCTTTCTTT CASSQAGTEKAFF
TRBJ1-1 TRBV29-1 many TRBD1 TGCAGCGTTGCCAAAGGGGGCGCGGAAACTGAAGCTTTCTTT CSVAKGGAETEAFF
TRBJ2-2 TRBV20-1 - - TGCAGTGCTAGAGAGTATGGAGGGCCGGTCACCGGGGAGCTGTTTTTT CSAREYGGPVTGELFF
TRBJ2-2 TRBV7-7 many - TGTGCCAGCAGTTCAATGAACACCGGGGAGCTGTTTTTT CASSSMNTGELFF
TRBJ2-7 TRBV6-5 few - TGTGCCAGCAGGCCCGGGACAAGAGACGAGCAGTACTTC CASRPGTRDEQYF
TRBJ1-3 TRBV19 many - TGTGCCAGTAGCGATCCGAGCTTGAGAAGAGGAAACACCATATATTTT CASSDPSLRRGNTIYF
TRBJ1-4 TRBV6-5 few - TGTGCCAGCAGTTACGTCAGGTCTGAAAAACTGTTTTTT CASSYVRSEKLFF
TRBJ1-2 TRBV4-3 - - TGCGCCAGCAGCCAAGATGTAACGAGAGGCTACACCTTC CASSQDVTRGYTF
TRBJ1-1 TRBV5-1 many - TGCGCCAGCAGCTTGGACGGGGCCTCGAACACTGAAGCTTTCTTT CASSLDGASNTEAFF
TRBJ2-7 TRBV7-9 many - TGTGCCAGCAGCTCGGTAGCGGGGACAGTCAGCTACGAGCAGTACTTC CASSSVAGTVSYEQYF
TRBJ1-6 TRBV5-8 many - TGTGCCAGCAGCTTGCGTCGGGGTTCACCCCTCCACTTT CASSLRRGSPLHF
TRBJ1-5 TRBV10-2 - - TGCGCCAGCAGTGAGGTGAGCGGCAATCAGCCCCAGCATTTT CASSEVSGNQPQHF
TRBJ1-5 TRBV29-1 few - TGCAGCGTTCTAGTGTCAGGCAATCAGCCCCAGCATTTT CSVLVSGNQPQHF
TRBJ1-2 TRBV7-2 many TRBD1 TGTGCCAGCAGCTTAGCGCAGGGGGCGGGCTACACCTTC CASSLAQGAGYTF
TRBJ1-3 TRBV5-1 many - TGTGCCAGCAGCTTGGGTCGGTCTGGAAACACCATATATTTT CASSLGRSGNTIYF
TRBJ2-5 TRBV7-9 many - TGTGCCAGCAGCAAAGGGGGTAGCGGGCAAGAGACCCAGTACTTC CASSKGGSGQETQYF
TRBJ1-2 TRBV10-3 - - TGTGCCAGCAGTTCAGTCTTCCGGACGGATAACTATGGCTACACCTTC CASSSVFRTDNYGYTF
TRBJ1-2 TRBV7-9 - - TGTGCCAGCAGCTTGCTGGGGGAAAACACCTTC CASSLLGENTF
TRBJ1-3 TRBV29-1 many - TGCAGCGTTGCGCAGGGCAGCTCTGGAAACACCATATATTTT CSVAQGSSGNTIYF
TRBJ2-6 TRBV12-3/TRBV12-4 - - TGTGCCAGCAGCACCAGGTCCTCTGGGGCCAACGTCCTGACTTTC CASSTRSSGANVLTF
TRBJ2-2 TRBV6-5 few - TGTGCCAGCAGTTACTCGTCGCGGGCGAACACCGGGGAGCTGTTTTTT CASSYSSRANTGELFF
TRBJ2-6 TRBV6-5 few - TGTGCCAGCAGACCATACTCAGGGGAGACCAACGTCCTGACTTTC CASRPYSGETNVLTF
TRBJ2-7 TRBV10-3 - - TGTGCCATCAGTGATGGTTTCGGCGAGCAGTACTTC CAISDGFGEQYF
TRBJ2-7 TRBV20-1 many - TGCAGTGTCAGTCCCGGCCGCTCCTACGAGCAGTACTTC CSVSPGRSYEQYF
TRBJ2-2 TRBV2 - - TGTGCCGTCGGGGGACCCACCGGGGAGCTGTTTTTT CAVGGPTGELFF
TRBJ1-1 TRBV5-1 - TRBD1 TGCGCCAGCAGCTTGGGGACAGGGTTCACTGAAGCTTTCTTT CASSLGTGFTEAFF
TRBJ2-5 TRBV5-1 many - TGCGCCAGCAGCCAACCTTGGAACGGACAAGAGACCCAGTACTTC CASSQPWNGQETQYF
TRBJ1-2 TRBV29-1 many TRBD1 TGCAGCGTTCGAAACAGGGGTTCGAGTGGCTACACCTTC CSVRNRGSSGYTF
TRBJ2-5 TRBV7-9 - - TGTGCCAGCAGCTTAGAAACAGGGACCCAGTACTTC CASSLETGTQYF
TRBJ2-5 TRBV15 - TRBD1 TGTGCCACCAGCAGCCATTTGGGACAGGGGGGCCCTGAGACCCAGTACTTC CATSSHLGQGGPETQYF
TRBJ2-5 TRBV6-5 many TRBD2 TGTGCCAGCAGTTACGCGGGAGGGCAAGAGACCCAGTACTTC CASSYAGGQETQYF
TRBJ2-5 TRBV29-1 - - TGCAGCGTTATGCGGGGTAACGGGGAGACCCAGTACTTC CSVMRGNGETQYF
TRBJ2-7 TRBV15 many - TGTGCCACCAGCAGAGGTAAAGGGGGATTAATGGACTACGAGCAGTACTTC CATSRGKGGLMDYEQYF
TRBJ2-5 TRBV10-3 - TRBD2 TGTGCCATCACCCCGGGACTAGCGGGGGGAGAGACCCAGTACTTC CAITPGLAGGETQYF
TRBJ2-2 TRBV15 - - TGTGCCACCAGCAGAGAAGGGTCCCGCACCGGGGAGCTGTTTTTT CATSREGSRTGELFF
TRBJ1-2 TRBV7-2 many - TGTGCCAGCAGCTTCCGGAATAACTATGGCTACACCTTC CASSFRNNYGYTF
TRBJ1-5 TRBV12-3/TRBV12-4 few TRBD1 TGTGCCAGCAGTTTAGAAGGTGACAGGGCGAGCAATCAGCCCCAGCATTTT CASSLEGDRASNQPQHF
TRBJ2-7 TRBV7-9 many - TGTGCCTGGGATAAACAGGGCTCCTACGAGCAGTACTTC CAWDKQGSYEQYF
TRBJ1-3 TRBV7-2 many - TGTGCCAGCAGGGGTTTAACGAACACCATATATTTT CASRGLTNTIYF
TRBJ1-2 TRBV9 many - TGTGCCAGCAGCGGAAGCAGGAGTAGCTACACCTTC CASSGSRSSYTF
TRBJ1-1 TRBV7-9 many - TGTGCCAGCAGCTTAGCCACAGGGACCACCACTGAAGCTTTCTTT CASSLATGTTTEAFF
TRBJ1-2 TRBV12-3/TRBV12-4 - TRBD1 TGTGCCAGCAGCCCTAGCCCCCGACAGGGGGACTATGGCTACACCTTC CASSPSPRQGDYGYTF
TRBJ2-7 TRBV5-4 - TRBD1 TGTGCCAGCAGCTTGGGGTTTCGGCAGGGGGCCTACGAGCAGTACTTC CASSLGFRQGAYEQYF
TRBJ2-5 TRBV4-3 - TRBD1 TGCGCCAGCAGCCACCCCCCTCCGGGACAGGGGGCTCGTGAAGAGACCCAGTACTTC CASSHPPPGQGAREETQYF
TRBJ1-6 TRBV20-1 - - TGCAGTGCTATTTGGGACGGCGGGAATTCACCCCTCCACTTT CSAIWDGGNSPLHF
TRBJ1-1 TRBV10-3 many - TGTGCCATCAGTGCTAGGGGCGGTAGTGAAGCTTTCTTT CAISARGGSEAFF
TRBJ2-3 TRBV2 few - TGTGCCAGCATGACGCCCACGCAGTATTTT CASMTPTQYF
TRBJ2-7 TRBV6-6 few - TGTGCCAGCAACGGGGCAGACCTCGGGCGGCAGTACTTC CASNGADLGRQYF